The T cell receptor beta chain described here comes from a study of T cells in Graves' hyperthyroidism and ophthalmopathy. As for this clonotype: Its matching antigen is unknown.

With a duration under 2 months, the hyperthyroidism was newly diagnosed in patients aged 18 to 65. This blood was taken when hyperthyroidism was first diagnosed, before any ophthalmopathy symptoms existed. The source material, RNA transcripts, was used to amplify TCR beta CDR3 regions. HTBI primers drove first-round RT-PCR of the TCR CDR3. Each CDR3 protein gets one entry after TCRdb re-called the multiplex PCR reads with MiXCR. The sample lists nearly 600,000 distinct CDR3 sequences, about 15% occurring once. V was clipped by 2 bases and J by 9 bases, with 20 bases between them. The CDR3 has 15 residues. CDR1 and CDR2 (germline): DFQATT, SNEGSKA (reference sequence). Study-level findings and limits: Within blood appeared most thyroid clonotypes that had expanded above 0.001.

Material: blood. The clonotype was recovered from a woman in her thirties with Graves' hyperthyroidism that later progressed to Graves' ophthalmopathy. This sequence joins TRBV20-1 and TRBJ2-1; D perhaps matches TRBD2 (6 bases). The CDR3 nucleotides read TGCAGTGCTAGACCTTGGGGGGAGCCCCCTGGTGAGCAGTTCTTC. Translating it yields CSARPWGEPPGEQFF.